Each of the 31 T cell receptor beta chains below was sequenced from the same sample in a study of tumor-infiltrating lymphocytes in oesophageal squamous cell carcinoma. TCRdb passed the PCR reads through MiXCR, listing each CDR3 protein once. The repertoire holds around 20,000 distinct CDR3 sequences, approximately 40% seen once, with roughly 21% in the top ten. Sample: esophageal tumor tissue. These receptors originate from a male donor with esophageal squamous cell carcinoma.

Many counts were recorded for this clonotype. The chain carries TRBV6-4 and TRBJ2-7, with 7 nucleotides matching TRBD2. There are 15 residues in the CDR3. The V gene end was trimmed by 4 bases and the J gene end by 7 bases; junction bases not matched to a gene: 13. Germline V gene data show CDR1 as MRHNA and CDR2 as SNTAGT. CDR3 amino acids: CASSAPLQTSREQYF. The CDR3 DNA reads as TGTGCCAGCAGTGCCCCCCTTCAGACTAGCCGAGAGCAGTACTTC.

This clonotype was observed many times. The chain joins TRBV19 to TRBJ2-7; maybe TRBD1 (5 bases). Germline-derived CDR1 and CDR2 are LNHDA and SQIVND (reference sequence). The CDR3 has 15 amino acids. V was shortened by 3 bases and J by 5 bases, with 17 bases between the two germline ends. The CDR3 protein is CASSIGSQGYHEQYF. The CDR3 DNA sequence: TGTGCCAGTAGTATTGGGTCCCAGGGCTATCACGAGCAGTACTTC.

This clonotype was found a few times. J is TRBJ2-3 and V is TRBV11-2; 10 nucleotides line up with TRBD2. The CDR3 is 17 amino acids. After removal of 0 bases from V and 5 bases from J, the junction contained 8 bases not matched to a gene. Per germline, CDR1 SGHAT and CDR2 FQNNGV. The CDR3 coding sequence is TGTGCCAGCAGCTTAGAGGCCAGCGGGGGGGCGGTAGATACGCAGTATTTT. This gives the protein CASSLEASGGAVDTQYF. Combining the CDR3 with reference TRBV11-2 and TRBJ2-3 gives the whole variable domain EAGVAQSPRYKIIEKRQSVAFWCNPISGHATLYWYQQILGQGPKLLIQFQNNGVVDDSQLPKDRFSAERLKGVDSTLKIQPAKLEDSAVYLCASSLEASGGAVDTQYFGPGTRLTVL.

In regard to this clonotype: This may be a read error: a much more frequent sequence differs by one nucleotide. This chain joins TRBV7-2 and TRBJ1-6; 8 bases map to TRBD1. The CDR3 has 15 residues. CDR1 SGHTA and CDR2 FQGNSA come from the germline V gene. The CDR3 spells CASSWGQVLDSPLNF. As DNA, the CDR3 is TGTGCCAGCAGCTGGGGACAGGTTTTAGATTCACCCCTCAACTTT.

The chain joins TRBV6-8 to TRBJ2-1; D not resolved. V was shortened by 4 bases and J by 10 bases, with 23 bases between the two germline ends. Per germline, CDR1 MNHGY and CDR2 SAAAGT. The CDR3 length is 16 residues. In DNA, the CDR3 is TGTGCCAGCAGTTCCACCTGGGCCACCATGACCTACGAGCAGTTCTTC. Protein product: CASSSTWATMTYEQFF.

This clonotype was seen more than once but under ten times. DNA of the CDR3: TGTGCCAGCTCACGATGGGGACAGAAGAGCTCCTATAATTCACCCCTCCACTTT. Residues: CASSRWGQKSSYNSPLHF. The chain couples TRBV18 to TRBJ1-6; TRBD1 matches 7 bases. The V segment lost 4 bases and the J segment 0 bases; nucleotides outside the gene matches: 9. Germline values: CDR1 KGHSH, CDR2 LQKENI. The CDR3 length is 18 residues.

This clonotype appeared many times. This chain connects TRBV6-1 to TRBJ1-6; D unclear. Germline V gene lookup returns CDR1 MNHNS and CDR2 SASEGT. V dropped 8 bases and J dropped 7 bases, with 15 bases sitting between them. CDR3 length: 14 residues. In DNA, the CDR3 is TGTGCCAGCGGGTTCAGGCCCCTCAATTCACCCCTCCACTTT. Translation: CASGFRPLNSPLHF.

Details on this clonotype: Given a much more abundant clone one base away, this may be a read error. The genes are TRBV10-3 and TRBJ2-1; a weak D match, TRBD1 (6 bases). The J call may not be correct, given that the DNA end is closer to TRBJ2-7. Germline V lookup: CDR1 ENHRY, CDR2 SYGVKD. CDR3 size: 16 residues. CDR3 residues: CAISLIDRSSYNEQYF. CDR3 nucleotide sequence: TGTGCCATCAGTCTAATTGACAGGAGCTCCTACAATGAGCAGTACTTC.

This clonotype was recorded many times. The chain carries TRBV5-4 and TRBJ1-4; D unresolved. The V and J ends lost 0 bases and 3 bases respectively, with 9 bases between them. This CDR3 region has 15 residues. Germline lookup yields CDR1 SGHNT and CDR2 YYREEE (reference sequence). CDR3 in amino acids: CASSLGGLSNEKLFF. CDR3 bases: TGTGCCAGCAGCTTGGGTGGGCTTTCTAATGAAAAACTGTTTTTT.

The chain combines TRBV19 with TRBJ2-7, with TRBD2 matching over 8 bases. V lost 4 bases, J lost 2 bases, and 7 bases stayed unmatched. Germline CDR1 LNHDA, CDR2 SQIVND (reference sequence). This CDR3 has 15 amino acids. CDR3 DNA: TGTGCCAGTAGTAGATTCAGCGGGGGAACCTACGAGCAGTACTTC. Its protein is CASSRFSGGTYEQYF.

This clonotype was counted many times. The chain links TRBV5-1 to TRBJ1-2; D ambiguous. Trimming took 0 bases from V and 7 from J, leaving 16 bases between them. This CDR3 contains 15 residues. Germline CDR1 reads SGHRS; CDR2 reads YFSETQ. In nucleotides, the CDR3 is TGCGCCAGCAGCTTGGAGGATTGGGGAGTTGGTGGCTACACCTTC. As protein: CASSLEDWGVGGYTF.

The chain couples TRBV7-6 to TRBJ2-3, with D possibly matching TRBD2 (6 bases). The CDR3 is 14 residues long. The V gene lost 6 bases and the J gene lost 4 bases, with 14 bases spanning the gap. The germline V gene encodes CDR1 SGHVS and CDR2 FNYEAQ. The CDR3 DNA is TGTGCCAGCAGGCCACTAGCCCAGGCAGATACGCAGTATTTT. It translates to CASRPLAQADTQYF.

This clonotype ranks as medium-sized. The chain couples TRBV7-8 to TRBJ1-2, with TRBD1 matching over 11 bases. J gave up 2 bases and V 3 bases, and 5 bases lay outside the gene matches. Germline-derived CDR1 and CDR2 are SGHVS and FQNEAQ. CDR3 length: 16 residues. CDR3 loop: CASSLDRGLENYGYTF. The DNA for the CDR3 is TGTGCCAGCAGCTTGGACAGGGGGCTCGAAAACTATGGCTACACCTTC.

This clonotype was observed at least ten times. This chain uses TRBV19 with TRBJ1-6; D is unclear. Trimming cost V 7 bases and J 2 bases, with 12 bases left between them. The CDR3 extends over 15 amino acids. The germline gives CDR1 LNHDA, CDR2 SQIVND (reference sequence). This chain's CDR3 is CASKGRQPYNSPLHF. CDR3 in DNA: TGTGCCAGTAAGGGCAGACAACCCTATAATTCACCCCTCCACTTT. Full variable domain (missing parts from reference TRBV19 and TRBJ1-6): DGGITQSPKYLFRKEGQNVTLSCEQNLNHDAMYWYRQDPGQGLRLIYYSQIVNDFQKGDIAEGYSVSREKKESFPLTVTSAQKNPTAFYLCASKGRQPYNSPLHFGNGTRLTVT.

This clonotype was seen a handful of times. The chain has TRBV7-8 and TRBJ2-5; D call uncertain. This CDR3 comprises 13 residues. The ends were cut back, 3 bases at V and 4 bases at J, with 9 bases in the middle. Per the germline V gene, CDR1 is SGHVS and CDR2 is FQNEAQ. The CDR3 region has the DNA TGTGCCAGCAGCTTTTCGGGCGGAGAGACCCAGTACTTC. This codes for CASSFSGGETQYF.

As concerns this clonotype: The CDR3 carries no conserved terminal phenylalanine or tryptophan, so it likely arises from a read error. No DNA is shown, since the ends of the CDR3 on it are uncertain; the CDR3 is the one TCRdb lists. J is TRBJ2-7 and V is TRBV7-3; the table gives TRBD1 as D, unverified against the DNA. CDR1 and CDR2 (germline): SGHTA, FQGTGA. The CDR3 is 15 residues long, counting both termini. The chain's CDR3 is CASSPGQGEGYTFGS.

This clonotype was picked up many times. The chain links TRBV6-6 to TRBJ2-7; D ambiguous. Between the trimmed V and J ends, which lost 2 bases and 1 base, there was a span of 6 bases. This CDR3 spans 13 amino acids. CDR1 is MNHNY and CDR2 is SVGAGI in the germline V gene (reference sequence). The CDR3, as DNA: TGTGCCAGCAGTTACCCCCCTTCCTACGAGCAGTACTTC. This gives the protein CASSYPPSYEQYF.

As for this clonotype: The junction and the germline gene differ at one end; a read error may be behind it. The chain employs TRBV7-3 and TRBJ1-6; 12 bases align to TRBD1. This CDR3 is 15 amino acids long. Per germline, CDR1 SGHTA and CDR2 FQGTGA. CDR3: CASSLSGTGGSEQYF. The CDR3 DNA reads as TGTGCCAGCAGCTTATCCGGGACAGGGGGCTCCGAGCAGTACTTT.

V usage is TRBV6-1 and J usage is TRBJ2-5; D may be TRBD1 or TRBD2 (5 bases each). The CDR3 length is 13 residues. CDR1 is MNHNS and CDR2 is SASEGT in the germline V gene. The ends were cut back, 6 bases at V and 0 bases at J, with 8 bases in the middle. CDR3 protein: CASSRDHQETQYF. CDR3 DNA sequence: TGTGCCAGCAGCCGGGACCACCAAGAGACCCAGTACTTC.

The genes are TRBV6-1 and TRBJ1-1; 10 bases are shared with TRBD1. Germline CDR1 reads MNHNS; CDR2 reads SASEGT. The ends lost 8 bases at V and 2 bases at J; junction bases unmatched: 5. The CDR3 consists of 14 residues. The CDR3 nucleotides are TGTGCCAGCCGGGACAGGGGTTATAACACTGAAGCTTTCTTT. This gives the protein CASRDRGYNTEAFF.

The chain is built from TRBV7-8 and TRBJ2-4; 8 bases are shared with TRBD1. The end of the DNA aligns better with TRBJ2-1, so the J call may be wrong. CDR1 and CDR2 from the germline V gene are SGHVS and FQNEAQ. The length of the CDR3 is 15 residues. CDR3 sequence (DNA): TGTGCCAGCAGCTTAGTTCAGGGGGCGGGAAATGAGCAGTTCTTC. It encodes CASSLVQGAGNEQFF.

Comments on this clonotype: Given a much more abundant clone one base away, this may be a read error. V and J are TRBV5-1 and TRBJ1-5; no reliable D call. Trimming took 1 base from V and 4 from J, leaving 9 bases between them. The germline V gene encodes CDR1 SGHRS and CDR2 YFSETQ. The CDR3 length is 14 residues. CDR3 bases: TGCGCCAGCAGCTTGTGGGTTGCGAATCAGCCCCAGCATTTT. Protein sequence: CASSLWVANQPQHF.

Points on this clonotype: The conserved final phenylalanine or tryptophan is absent from the CDR3, which likely points to a read error. The DNA is left out, because the CDR3 cannot be placed on it with certainty; the CDR3 is given as TCRdb lists it. The chain is built from TRBV10-3 and TRBJ2-7; the table assigns TRBD1, which was not confirmed against the DNA. Germline CDR1 and CDR2: ENHRY and SYGVKD. The CDR3 adds up to 16 amino acids, both ends counted. CDR3 region: CAISPPGGTGVYTFGS.

With respect to this clonotype: One end of the junction does not line up with germline, which may come from a read error. The chain has TRBV24-1 and TRBJ1-6; 7 bases map to TRBD1. Germline CDR1 is KGHDR and CDR2 is SFDVKD. CDR3 length: 16 amino acids. CDR3 DNA: TGTGCCACCAGTGATTTAGAACAGCCCCAGGGGGAGACCCAGTACTTT. Its protein is CATSDLEQPQGETQYF.

This clonotype came up many times. V is TRBV5-1 and J is TRBJ2-3; D might be TRBD1 (6 bases). The J call may be wrong; the DNA end is better matched by TRBJ2-7. The CDR3 runs to 14 residues. Germline V gene lookup returns CDR1 SGHRS and CDR2 YFSETQ. CDR3 DNA: TGCGCCAGCAGCAGTGGGCAGGGGTCCGTCGAGCAGTACTTC. It encodes CASSSGQGSVEQYF.

The chain carries TRBV10-3 and TRBJ2-1, with 13 positions matching TRBD2. The J call could be wrong; TRBJ2-5 is a better fit for the DNA end. CDR1 is ENHRY and CDR2 is SYGVKD in the germline V gene. The CDR3 has 14 amino acids. The CDR3 sequence: CAIRGTSGEETQYF. The CDR3 nucleotides are TGTGCCATCAGGGGGACTAGCGGGGAGGAGACCCAGTACTTC.

This chain joins TRBV6-1 and TRBJ2-5; 10 bases are shared with TRBD1. With the DNA end fitting TRBJ2-7 better, the J assignment may be wrong. The germline CDR1 and CDR2 sequences are MNHNS and SASEGT. The CDR3 sequence is 14 residues long. CDR3 in amino acids: CASQERTGGYEQYF. DNA of the CDR3: TGTGCCAGCCAAGAGAGGACAGGGGGCTACGAGCAGTACTTC.

This clonotype appeared many times. V usage is TRBV28 and J usage is TRBJ1-1; maybe TRBD1 (6 bases). CDR1 and CDR2 from the germline V gene are MDHEN and SYDVKM. The CDR3 consists of 13 residues. The germline V and J ends were trimmed by 10 bases and 3 bases, with 15 bases remaining between them. The CDR3 region has the DNA TGTGCCACCTATCTCGCAGGGGACACTGAAGCTTTCTTT. This translates into CATYLAGDTEAFF.

At least ten counts were recorded for this clonotype. The V and J genes are TRBV19 and TRBJ2-1, with a tentative D call TRBD2 (6 bases). Germline V gives CDR1 LNHDA, CDR2 SQIVND (reference sequence). V was shortened by 1 base and J by 0 bases, with 13 bases between the two germline ends. The CDR3 has 17 residues. CDR3 nucleotide sequence: TGTGCCAGTAGTATAGCTTCGGGGGTCTACTCCTACAATGAGCAGTTCTTC. This encodes CASSIASGVYSYNEQFF. Looking up the rest from reference TRBV19 and TRBJ2-1 gives the full variable domain: DGGITQSPKYLFRKEGQNVTLSCEQNLNHDAMYWYRQDPGQGLRLIYYSQIVNDFQKGDIAEGYSVSREKKESFPLTVTSAQKNPTAFYLCASSIASGVYSYNEQFFGPGTRLTVL.

The genes are TRBV7-2 and TRBJ2-5; TRBD2 matches at 13 bases. The last part of the DNA fits TRBJ2-1 better; the J call may be wrong. The CDR3 contains 16 residues. Per germline, CDR1 SGHTA and CDR2 FQGNSA. CDR3 amino acids: CASRATSGGAYNEQFF. CDR3 coding DNA: TGTGCCAGCAGGGCTACTAGCGGGGGGGCTTACAATGAGCAGTTCTTC.

The chain combines TRBV5-4 with TRBJ1-2, with D possibly matching TRBD1 (6 bases). In germline, CDR1 is SGHNT, CDR2 YYREEE (reference sequence). The CDR3 extends over 14 amino acids. V was cut by 6 bases and J by 7 bases, with 19 bases left in between. CDR3 sequence: CASNPRQATSGYTF. The CDR3 coding sequence is TGTGCCAGCAATCCGCGACAGGCGACCTCTGGCTACACCTTC.